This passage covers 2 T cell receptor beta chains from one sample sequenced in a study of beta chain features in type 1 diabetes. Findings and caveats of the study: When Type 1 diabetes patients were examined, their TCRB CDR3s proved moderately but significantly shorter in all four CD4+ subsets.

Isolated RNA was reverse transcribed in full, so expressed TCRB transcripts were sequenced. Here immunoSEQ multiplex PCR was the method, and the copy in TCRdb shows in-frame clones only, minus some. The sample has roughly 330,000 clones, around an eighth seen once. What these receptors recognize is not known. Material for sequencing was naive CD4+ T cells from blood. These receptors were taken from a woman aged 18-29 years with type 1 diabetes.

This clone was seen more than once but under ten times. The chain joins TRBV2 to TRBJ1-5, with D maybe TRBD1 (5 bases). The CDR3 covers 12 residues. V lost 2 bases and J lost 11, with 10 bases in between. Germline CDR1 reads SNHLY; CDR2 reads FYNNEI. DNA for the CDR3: TGTGCCAGCAGTGAACAGGGTCTTGCCCAGCATTTT. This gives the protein CASSEQGLAQHF.

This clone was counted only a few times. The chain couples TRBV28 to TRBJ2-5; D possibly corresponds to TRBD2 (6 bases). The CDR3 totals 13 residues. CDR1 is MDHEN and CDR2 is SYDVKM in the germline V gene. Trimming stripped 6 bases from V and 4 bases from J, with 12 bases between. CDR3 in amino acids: CASSGGGGETQYF. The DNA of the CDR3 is TGTGCCAGCAGCGGGGGAGGCGGAGAGACCCAGTACTTC.